The clone carrying this T cell receptor (beta chain) was counted a few times. The antigen is not known. TCRdb's table, derived via immunoSEQ multiplex PCR, lists solely in-frame clones and lacks some. The table lists more than 150,000 clones, almost 95% of them singletons. This sample is part of a study of T cell responses to AZD1222 COVID-19 vaccine. Study outcomes and limitations: Researchers took repertoire samples only after the peak T cell response had come.

The germline gives CDR1 SEHNR, CDR2 FQNEAQ (reference sequence). The CDR3 runs to 13 residues. The V gene end was trimmed by 5 bases and the J gene end by 8 bases; junction bases not matched to a gene: 5. This chain joins TRBV7-9 and TRBJ2-1, with 8 bases aligning to TRBD2. The source of this sequence is an adult in good health. Sample: peripheral blood, taken on day 0 of AZD1222 vaccination. CDR3 in DNA: TGTGCCAGCAGCAAGGGACTAGGCCATGAGCAGTTCTTC. Residues: CASSKGLGHEQFF. The full variable domain, completed using reference TRBV7-9 and TRBJ2-1, is DTGVSQNPRHKITKRGQNVTFRCDPISEHNRLYWYRQTLGQGPEFLTYFQNEAQLEKSRLLSDRFSAERPKGSFSTLEIQRTEQGDSAMYLCASSKGLGHEQFFGPGTRLTVL.